The T cell receptor (beta chain) under discussion was sequenced for a study of T cells in Graves' hyperthyroidism and ophthalmopathy. Regarding the study as a whole: Separation of ophthalmopathy from stable hyperthyroidism was achieved by a 13 V-J model. In validation, the model predicted ophthalmopathy. These predictions came a median around 5.9 months before onset.

Each diagnosis was grounded in clinical symptoms, serum thyroxine and TRAb, thyroid ultrasound, and orbital computed tomography. Regarding this clonotype: Its antigen remains unidentified. Since a much larger clone is just one base distant, this may be a read error.

CDR3 size: 15 residues. Germline CDR1 is DFQATT and CDR2 is SNEGSKA (reference sequence). Template material for amplifying TCR beta CDR3 regions consisted of RNA transcripts. When the TCR CDR3 underwent first-round RT-PCR, the HTBI primer set was used. TCRdb analysed the multiplex PCR reads with MiXCR anew, one entry per CDR3 protein. Of a few hundred thousand distinct CDR3 sequences in the sample, around 43% are singletons; the top ten hold around 47%. This receptor was identified in an adult woman with Graves' disease, either hyperthyroidism or ophthalmopathy (not recorded which). The sequencing input was peripheral blood or thyroid tissue (not recorded which). The rearrangement uses TRBV20-1 and TRBJ2-7; D is unresolved. In DNA form, the CDR3 reads TGCAGTGCTAGAGTACTGGGCGGATTAACCTACAAGCAGTACTTC. Amino acids: CSARVLGGLTYKQYF.